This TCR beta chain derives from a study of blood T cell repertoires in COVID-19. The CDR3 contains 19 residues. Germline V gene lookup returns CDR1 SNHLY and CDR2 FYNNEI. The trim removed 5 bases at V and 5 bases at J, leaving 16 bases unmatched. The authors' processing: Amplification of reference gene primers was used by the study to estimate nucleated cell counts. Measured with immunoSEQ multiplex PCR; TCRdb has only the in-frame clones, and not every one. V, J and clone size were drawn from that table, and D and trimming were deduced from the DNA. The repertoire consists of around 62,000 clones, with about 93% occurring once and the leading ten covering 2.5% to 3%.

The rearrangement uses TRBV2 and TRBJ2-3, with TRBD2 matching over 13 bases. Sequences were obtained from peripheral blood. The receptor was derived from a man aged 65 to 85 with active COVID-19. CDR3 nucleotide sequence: TGTGCCAGCAGTCAAACATCGGTAACTAGCGGGGGGGCCGGAGATACGCAGTATTTT. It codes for CASSQTSVTSGGAGDTQYF. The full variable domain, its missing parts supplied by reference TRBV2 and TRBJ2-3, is EPEVTQTPSHQVTQMGQEVILRCVPISNHLYFYWYRQILGQKVEFLVSFYNNEISEKSEIFDDQFSVERPDGSNFTLKIRSTKLEDSAMYFCASSQTSVTSGGAGDTQYFGPGTRLTVL.